This T cell receptor beta chain derives from a study of blood T cell repertoires in COVID-19. Repertoires were generated with immunoSEQ multiplex PCR, while TCRdb's copy carries only in-frame clones and drops some. The profile shows roughly 53,000 clones, around 83% of them singletons. The germline CDR1 and CDR2 sequences are MGHRA and YSYEKL. The CDR3 length is 15 residues. V shed 4 bases and J shed 0 bases, with 12 bases lying between them. In its sample, this clone was seen once. The specimen sequenced was peripheral blood. This receptor was identified in a man aged 35 to 55 with active COVID-19. The chain recombines TRBV4-1 with TRBJ1-2; D is perhaps TRBD1 (6 bases). For the CDR3, the DNA is TGCGCCAGCAGCCTCGCCCCAGGGGCTAACTATGGCTACACCTTC. Translating gives CASSLAPGANYGYTF.